This TCR beta chain was captured by sequencing in a study of radiotherapy plus CTLA-4 blockade in lung cancer (dated 2018 in TCRdb). The study in broad terms: Objective responses were observed in about 17% of enrolled patients, and disease control was achieved in roughly 29%.

Via the germline V gene (reference sequence), CDR1 is SEHNR and CDR2 FQNEAQ. From the cysteine through the phenylalanine, the CDR3 covers 15 amino acids. The DNA shown is the 45-base CDR3, in frame from base 1. A distance of 14 bases separates the germline ends of V and J, which lose 4 bases and 4 bases respectively. In this study, focal radiation therapy paired with CTLA-4 blockade (ipilimumab) was tested in patients who had chemo-refractory metastatic non-small-cell lung cancer. The library relied on the immunoSEQ multiplex PCR assay. Sourced from immuneACCESS, this table was stored by TCRdb with only in-frame sequences that have V and J called. A share of the clones is absent; for the studies checked, an unresolved V gene accounts for under half, and the remainder has no known explanation. The sample records about 110,000 clones, more than 75% of which are singletons. 2% to 3% of the sample is held by the ten biggest clonotypes.

Regarding this clone: What this receptor recognizes is not known. Per-nucleotide qualities are absent, and no much larger clonotype sits a single base away.

Paper-wide results and their limitations: After treatment with radiotherapy and ipilimumab, TCR clones that came from tumors expanded in the peripheral blood. Early dynamic changes in blood T cell clones, together with increased serum interferon-beta after radiation, were reported as the strongest predictors of response.

The source is a human donor with non-small cell lung cancer that progressed on radiotherapy plus ipilimumab. Some clones in this sample may be carry-over from other donors' samples. The receptor chain draws on TRBV7-9 and TRBJ1-3; TRBD1 might be the D gene, on 6 matching bases. The sample consisted of peripheral blood, taken from a patient treated with radiotherapy plus ipilimumab. CDR3 sequence: CASSYRGGAGNTIYF. The nucleotide sequence is TGTGCCAGCAGCTATAGAGGGGGGGCAGGAAACACCATATATTTT.